A selection of T cell receptor beta chains follows, all from one sample in a study of T-cell memory formation after mild COVID-19. A single record per CDR3 protein comes from TCRdb applying MiXCR to the 5' RACE reads. Of about 130,000 distinct CDR3 sequences in the sample, 16% were seen once. The material sequenced was PBMCs or a T cell subset sorted from them (not recorded which). The receptors were sampled from an adult woman who had mild COVID-19 (a few samples of this study predate the infection). Cell type and time point are not known. CDR3s include the opening cysteine and the closing phenylalanine or tryptophan. The D gene is left open where the match is weak. The size entry is marked missing in some rows and otherwise reads once, few, many or a size class.

NA | TRBJ2-2 | NA | TRBV9 | TGTGCCAGCAGCGTTTCTGTAGCGGCGAACACCGGGGAGCTGTTTTTT | CASSVSVAANTGELFF
NA | TRBJ1-6 | NA | TRBV12-3/TRBV12-4 | TGTGCCAGCAGTTCGGCACCGGGGGGGAATTCACCCCTCCACTTT | CASSSAPGGNSPLHF
few | TRBJ2-3 | TRBD1 | TRBV5-1 | TGCGCCAGCAGAGGACAGGGGGCAGGGACAGATACGCAGTATTTT | CASRGQGAGTDTQYF
few | TRBJ2-5 | NA | TRBV5-4 | TGTGCCAGCAGCTTATCCCGGTACCAAGAGACCCAGTACTTC | CASSLSRYQETQYF
few | TRBJ1-5 | NA | TRBV5-1 | TGCGCCAGCAGCTTGATGGCAAACCAGCATTTT | CASSLMANQHF
NA | TRBJ2-1 | NA | TRBV12-3/TRBV12-4 | TGTGCCAGCAGCCGTCTAGTGAGCGCGTACAATGAGCAGTTCTTC | CASSRLVSAYNEQFF
many | TRBJ2-5 | NA | TRBV29-1 | TGCAGCCCTAAGGGGGAGGGGGAGACCCAGTACTTC | CSPKGEGETQYF
NA | TRBJ2-2 | TRBD2 | TRBV12-3/TRBV12-4 | TGTGCCAGCACGGGACTAGCGGCTTACGGGGAGCTGTTTTTT | CASTGLAAYGELFF
NA | TRBJ1-2 | NA | TRBV12-3/TRBV12-4 | TGTGCCAGCAGTTTAGACTGGGGCTATGGCTACACCTTC | CASSLDWGYGYTF
NA | TRBJ1-1 | NA | TRBV21-1 | TGTGCCAGCAGCATAAGGAACACTGAAGCTTTCTTT | CASSIRNTEAFF
few | TRBJ2-7 | NA | TRBV29-1 | TGCAGCGTTGATGGGGGGACCTACGAGCAGTACTTC | CSVDGGTYEQYF
many | TRBJ2-5 | TRBD1 | TRBV29-1 | TGCAGCGTTGTCCTTGGACAGGGCGCCCAAGAGACCCAGTACTTC | CSVVLGQGAQETQYF
few | TRBJ2-7 | NA | TRBV5-1 | TGCGCCAGCAGCTTGTGGGGAGCGAACCCCTACGAGCAGTACTTC | CASSLWGANPYEQYF
NA | TRBJ2-5 | NA | TRBV5-1 | TGCGCCAGCAGCTTGCGGGGTCCCTTGGAGACCCAGTACTTC | CASSLRGPLETQYF
NA | TRBJ1-1 | TRBD1 | TRBV5-5 | TGTGCCAGCAGCGGGGGACAGGGGGACACTGAAGCTTTCTTT | CASSGGQGDTEAFF
once | TRBJ1-5 | TRBD1 | TRBV7-9 | TGTGCCAGCAGCCCCCCGGGACAGGACAATCAGCCCCAGCATTTT | CASSPPGQDNQPQHF
medium-sized | TRBJ2-5 | TRBD2 | TRBV7-2 | TGTGCCAGCAGCTTTGAGCGGGAGGGCCTGCACTTC | CASSFEREGLHF
few | TRBJ2-1 | NA | TRBV20-1 | TGCAGTGCTGCCTTTCCGGGAGAGCAGTTCTTC | CSAAFPGEQFF
many | TRBJ2-7 | NA | TRBV27 | TGTGCCAGCCGGTCCTTCTCCTACGAGCAGTACTTC | CASRSFSYEQYF
NA | TRBJ2-1 | NA | TRBV12-5 | TGTGCTAGTGGTTTGGTCCCTCGGGCTCGTACTGATGAGCAGTTCTTC | CASGLVPRARTDEQFF
NA | TRBJ1-1 | NA | TRBV19 | TGTGCCAGTAGATCAGACGGGAGGGGGAACACTGAAGCTTTCTTT | CASRSDGRGNTEAFF
NA | TRBJ2-1 | NA | TRBV2 | TGTGCCAGCAGTGGAGGGCCCTTCTACAATGAGCAGTTCTTC | CASSGGPFYNEQFF
few | TRBJ2-7 | TRBD1 | TRBV15 | TGTGCCACCAACCGAGACAGGGTAGGCCTGTACTTC | CATNRDRVGLYF
NA | TRBJ2-1 | TRBD2 | TRBV19 | TGTGCCAGTAGTATAGATTCCGGGACTAGCGGGAGCAATGAGCAGTTCTTC | CASSIDSGTSGSNEQFF
NA | TRBJ1-1 | NA | TRBV7-9 | TGTGCCAGCAGCGGACCTGGAGCTTTCTTT | CASSGPGAFF
few | TRBJ2-1 | NA | TRBV20-1 | TGCAGTGCCCACGGGGCTAGCTTTGAGCAGTTCTTC | CSAHGASFEQFF
NA | TRBJ2-1 | NA | TRBV29-1 | TGCAGCGTTGAAGCTCCCACCCCTACAGGGTACCTATACAATGAGCAGTTCTTC | CSVEAPTPTGYLYNEQFF